Listed below are T cell receptor beta chains from one sample, sequenced in a study of blood T cells in healthy people across ages. TCRdb reprocessed the 5' RACE reads via MiXCR and lists one record per CDR3 protein. The sample carries 1.5 million to 2 million distinct CDR3 sequences, about 39% recorded once. The sample taken for sequencing was blood. Every receptor here comes from a human donor in good health. The CDR3 runs from the conserved cysteine through the conserved F or W. Fields, in order: clone size, J gene, D gene, V gene, CDR3 protein, CDR3 DNA. The D gene is left open where the match is weak. Rows may omit the clone size; those that give it use once, few, many or a size class.

abundance: NA
j_gene: TRBJ2-1
d_gene: TRBD2
v_gene: TRBV5-6
CDR3aa: CASSTGLAEINEQFF
CDR3nt: TGTGCCAGCAGCACTGGACTAGCGGAGATCAATGAGCAGTTCTTC

abundance: NA
j_gene: TRBJ1-2
d_gene: NA
v_gene: TRBV29-1
CDR3aa: CSAEAGGTDYGYTF
CDR3nt: TGCAGCGCTGAAGCAGGAGGGACTGACTATGGCTACACCTTC

abundance: NA
j_gene: TRBJ1-1
d_gene: NA
v_gene: TRBV7-2
CDR3aa: CASSPRGRLNTEAFF
CDR3nt: TGTGCCAGCAGCCCCCGGGGGAGACTGAACACTGAAGCTTTCTTT

abundance: NA
j_gene: TRBJ2-3
d_gene: TRBD2
v_gene: TRBV4-3
CDR3aa: CASSPQRDPTDTQYF
CDR3nt: TGCGCCAGCAGCCCCCAGCGGGATCCCACAGATACGCAGTATTTT

abundance: NA
j_gene: TRBJ2-6
d_gene: NA
v_gene: TRBV29-1
CDR3aa: CSVEATGANVLTF
CDR3nt: TGCAGCGTTGAGGCAACTGGGGCCAACGTCCTGACTTTC

abundance: NA
j_gene: TRBJ1-1
d_gene: NA
v_gene: TRBV20-1
CDR3aa: CSARPFTGCTEAFF
CDR3nt: TGCAGTGCTAGACCGTTTACAGGGTGTACTGAAGCTTTCTTT

abundance: few
j_gene: TRBJ2-1
d_gene: TRBD2
v_gene: TRBV29-1
CDR3aa: CSVYLIKGSPGTSGLRDEQFF
CDR3nt: TGCAGCGTTTACCTGATAAAGGGTTCCCCTGGGACTAGCGGGTTGAGAGATGAGCAGTTCTTC

abundance: NA
j_gene: TRBJ1-2
d_gene: NA
v_gene: TRBV12-3/TRBV12-4
CDR3aa: CASSLRPDLYGYTF
CDR3nt: TGTGCCAGCAGTTTAAGACCAGATCTCTATGGCTACACCTTC

abundance: few
j_gene: TRBJ1-1
d_gene: NA
v_gene: TRBV6-2/TRBV6-3
CDR3aa: CASSNSDESTEAFF
CDR3nt: TGTGCCAGCAGTAACTCGGACGAGAGCACTGAAGCTTTCTTT

abundance: few
j_gene: TRBJ2-7
d_gene: TRBD1
v_gene: TRBV27
CDR3aa: CASRRQGHSYEQYF
CDR3nt: TGTGCCAGCAGGAGACAGGGACACTCCTACGAGCAGTACTTC

abundance: NA
j_gene: TRBJ1-1
d_gene: NA
v_gene: TRBV20-1
CDR3aa: CSAPRSGTLNTEAFF
CDR3nt: TGCAGTGCGCCTCGGTCGGGGACATTGAACACTGAAGCTTTCTTT

abundance: few
j_gene: TRBJ2-6
d_gene: TRBD1
v_gene: TRBV12-3/TRBV12-4
CDR3aa: CASRNTGAGANVLTF
CDR3nt: TGTGCCAGCCGAAACACAGGGGCCGGGGCCAACGTCCTGACTTTC

abundance: NA
j_gene: TRBJ2-1
d_gene: NA
v_gene: TRBV3-1
CDR3aa: CASSQGTGPLLRQFF
CDR3nt: TGTGCCAGCAGCCAAGGAACCGGGCCCCTACTAAGGCAGTTCTTC

abundance: few
j_gene: TRBJ1-1
d_gene: NA
v_gene: TRBV5-1
CDR3aa: CASSPTLPGVTEAFF
CDR3nt: TGCGCCAGCAGCCCAACACTCCCAGGGGTAACTGAAGCTTTCTTT

abundance: NA
j_gene: TRBJ2-6
d_gene: TRBD1
v_gene: TRBV5-1
CDR3aa: CASSHDRAPGANVLTF
CDR3nt: TGCGCCAGCAGCCACGACAGGGCCCCTGGGGCCAACGTCCTGACTTTC

abundance: few
j_gene: TRBJ2-1
d_gene: NA
v_gene: TRBV11-3
CDR3aa: CASSLSGFEQFF
CDR3nt: TGTGCCAGCAGCTTATCGGGATTCGAGCAGTTCTTC

abundance: NA
j_gene: TRBJ2-5
d_gene: NA
v_gene: TRBV7-2
CDR3aa: CATSGTLQETQYF
CDR3nt: TGTGCCACATCGGGGACACTCCAAGAGACCCAGTACTTC

abundance: few
j_gene: TRBJ2-1
d_gene: TRBD1
v_gene: TRBV6-2/TRBV6-3
CDR3aa: CAGAQDRGYNEQFF
CDR3nt: TGTGCCGGTGCCCAGGACAGGGGCTACAATGAGCAGTTCTTC

abundance: few
j_gene: TRBJ1-2
d_gene: NA
v_gene: TRBV7-2
CDR3aa: CASSSVAGDKGYTF
CDR3nt: TGTGCCAGCAGCTCAGTGGCAGGGGACAAGGGCTACACCTTC

abundance: few
j_gene: TRBJ2-7
d_gene: NA
v_gene: TRBV9
CDR3aa: CASSVATSYEQYF
CDR3nt: TGTGCCAGCAGCGTAGCAACCTCCTACGAGCAGTACTTC

abundance: NA
j_gene: TRBJ2-5
d_gene: TRBD1
v_gene: TRBV7-2
CDR3aa: CASSPDRGLWETQYF
CDR3nt: TGTGCCAGCAGCCCGGACAGGGGGCTTTGGGAGACCCAGTACTTC

abundance: few
j_gene: TRBJ1-1
d_gene: NA
v_gene: TRBV4-3
CDR3aa: CASSQDPLNTEAFF
CDR3nt: TGCGCCAGCAGCCAAGACCCATTGAACACTGAAGCTTTCTTT

abundance: NA
j_gene: TRBJ2-3
d_gene: NA
v_gene: TRBV7-9
CDR3aa: CASSHRAGDTQYF
CDR3nt: TGTGCCAGCAGCCACAGGGCGGGAGATACGCAGTATTTT

abundance: few
j_gene: TRBJ2-7
d_gene: TRBD1
v_gene: TRBV6-1
CDR3aa: CASSEMFGQGVHEQYF
CDR3nt: TGTGCCAGCAGTGAAATGTTCGGACAGGGGGTCCACGAGCAGTACTTC

abundance: NA
j_gene: TRBJ1-2
d_gene: NA
v_gene: TRBV27
CDR3aa: CASSLYPGERSGNTF
CDR3nt: TGTGCCAGCAGTTTATATCCAGGGGAGAGGTCTGGCAACACCTTC

abundance: NA
j_gene: TRBJ1-2
d_gene: NA
v_gene: TRBV6-5
CDR3aa: CASLGGADYGYTF
CDR3nt: TGTGCCAGCCTCGGGGGGGCCGATTATGGCTACACCTTC

abundance: once
j_gene: TRBJ1-2
d_gene: NA
v_gene: TRBV7-9
CDR3aa: CASSLAGTGQHYGYTF
CDR3nt: TGTGCCAGCAGCTTAGCAGGGACCGGACAGCACTATGGCTACACCTTC

abundance: few
j_gene: TRBJ2-7
d_gene: NA
v_gene: TRBV6-5
CDR3aa: CASRLSSTYEQYF
CDR3nt: TGTGCCAGCAGACTCAGCTCAACCTACGAGCAGTACTTC

abundance: NA
j_gene: TRBJ2-5
d_gene: TRBD2
v_gene: TRBV7-3
CDR3aa: CAGSRGGQETQYF
CDR3nt: TGTGCCGGCAGCCGGGGGGGACAAGAGACCCAGTACTTC

abundance: NA
j_gene: TRBJ1-1
d_gene: NA
v_gene: TRBV10-3
CDR3aa: CAITPGQNTEAFF
CDR3nt: TGTGCCATCACCCCGGGACAGAACACTGAAGCTTTCTTT

abundance: NA
j_gene: TRBJ1-4
d_gene: NA
v_gene: TRBV20-1
CDR3aa: CSARDSLTNEKLFF
CDR3nt: TGCAGTGCTAGAGATTCACTGACTAATGAAAAACTGTTTTTT

abundance: NA
j_gene: TRBJ2-7
d_gene: NA
v_gene: TRBV29-1
CDR3aa: CSVEEGAGAIPYEQYF
CDR3nt: TGCAGCGTTGAAGAAGGCGCCGGGGCAATCCCCTACGAGCAGTACTTC

abundance: NA
j_gene: TRBJ2-1
d_gene: NA
v_gene: TRBV29-1
CDR3aa: CGAMGGPETQFF
CDR3nt: TGCGGCGCCATGGGGGGGCCAGAGACCCAGTTCTTC

abundance: few
j_gene: TRBJ2-5
d_gene: NA
v_gene: TRBV7-8
CDR3aa: CASSSPRGTQYF
CDR3nt: TGTGCCAGCAGCTCCCCCCGTGGGACCCAGTACTTC

abundance: NA
j_gene: TRBJ1-2
d_gene: NA
v_gene: TRBV7-6
CDR3aa: CASSLGGMTRPDGYTF
CDR3nt: TGTGCCAGCAGCCTGGGGGGAATGACTCGCCCGGATGGCTACACCTTC

abundance: NA
j_gene: TRBJ1-2
d_gene: NA
v_gene: TRBV19
CDR3aa: CASSTLGAVGYTF
CDR3nt: TGTGCCAGTAGTACTTTGGGGGCTGTGGGCTACACCTTC

abundance: many
j_gene: TRBJ2-3
d_gene: NA
v_gene: TRBV7-2
CDR3aa: CASSLAWQSDTQYF
CDR3nt: TGTGCCAGCAGCTTAGCTTGGCAGTCAGATACGCAGTATTTT

abundance: few
j_gene: TRBJ2-7
d_gene: NA
v_gene: TRBV20-1
CDR3aa: CSARVGGNYEQYF
CDR3nt: TGCAGTGCTAGAGTGGGGGGAAACTACGAGCAGTACTTC

abundance: NA
j_gene: TRBJ2-7
d_gene: NA
v_gene: TRBV7-9
CDR3aa: CASSGGSTAWPYEQYF
CDR3nt: TGTGCCAGCAGCGGAGGCTCGACAGCCTGGCCCTACGAGCAGTACTTC

abundance: few
j_gene: TRBJ2-5
d_gene: NA
v_gene: TRBV11-1
CDR3aa: CASSLVSFGSRVVETQYF
CDR3nt: TGTGCCAGCAGCTTAGTTTCGTTCGGGAGCCGTGTGGTGGAGACCCAGTACTTC

abundance: NA
j_gene: TRBJ2-5
d_gene: TRBD1
v_gene: TRBV28
CDR3aa: CASSRTIGTAQETQYF
CDR3nt: TGTGCCAGCAGTCGGACGATTGGGACAGCCCAAGAGACCCAGTACTTC

abundance: NA
j_gene: TRBJ2-7
d_gene: NA
v_gene: TRBV20-1
CDR3aa: CSFTRAYEQYF
CDR3nt: TGCTCCTTTACTAGGGCCTACGAGCAGTACTTC

abundance: few
j_gene: TRBJ2-7
d_gene: NA
v_gene: TRBV9
CDR3aa: CASSVWPTSSYEQYF
CDR3nt: TGTGCCAGCAGCGTCTGGCCGACATCCTCCTACGAGCAGTACTTC

abundance: NA
j_gene: TRBJ2-6
d_gene: NA
v_gene: TRBV6-2/TRBV6-3
CDR3aa: CASSYRFAGANVLTF
CDR3nt: TGTGCCAGCAGTTACCGATTCGCTGGGGCCAACGTCCTGACTTTC

abundance: NA
j_gene: TRBJ1-5
d_gene: TRBD1
v_gene: TRBV2
CDR3aa: CASNRDRGQPQHF
CDR3nt: TGTGCCAGCAACCGGGACAGGGGACAGCCCCAGCATTTT

abundance: NA
j_gene: TRBJ2-3
d_gene: NA
v_gene: TRBV5-4
CDR3aa: CASSLLEDWDTQYF
CDR3nt: TGTGCCAGCAGCTTGTTAGAGGACTGGGATACGCAGTATTTT

abundance: NA
j_gene: TRBJ2-7
d_gene: NA
v_gene: TRBV6-2/TRBV6-3
CDR3aa: CASSYTKTGEQYF
CDR3nt: TGTGCCAGCAGTTATACGAAGACTGGTGAGCAGTACTTC

abundance: NA
j_gene: TRBJ2-4
d_gene: NA
v_gene: TRBV6-2/TRBV6-3
CDR3aa: CASSSRADRQYF
CDR3nt: TGTGCCAGCAGTTCACGGGCCGACCGGCAGTACTTC

abundance: few
j_gene: TRBJ1-1
d_gene: NA
v_gene: TRBV12-3/TRBV12-4
CDR3aa: CASSLAGDGNTEAFF
CDR3nt: TGTGCCAGCAGTTTGGCAGGGGACGGGAACACTGAAGCTTTCTTT

abundance: NA
j_gene: TRBJ2-1
d_gene: NA
v_gene: TRBV4-1
CDR3aa: CASSATAESYNEQFF
CDR3nt: TGCGCCAGCAGCGCCACGGCGGAATCCTACAATGAGCAGTTCTTC

abundance: few
j_gene: TRBJ2-7
d_gene: NA
v_gene: TRBV6-5
CDR3aa: CASSYKGPSKGYEQYF
CDR3nt: TGTGCCAGCAGTTACAAGGGACCTTCGAAGGGCTACGAGCAGTACTTC

abundance: NA
j_gene: TRBJ1-4
d_gene: TRBD1
v_gene: TRBV7-9
CDR3aa: CASSLDRKPNEKLFF
CDR3nt: TGTGCCAGCAGCCTGGACAGGAAACCTAATGAAAAACTGTTTTTT

abundance: NA
j_gene: TRBJ2-7
d_gene: TRBD2
v_gene: TRBV15
CDR3aa: CATSRQLAGGNEQYF
CDR3nt: TGTGCCACCAGCAGACAACTAGCGGGGGGCAATGAGCAGTACTTC

abundance: few
j_gene: TRBJ2-7
d_gene: NA
v_gene: TRBV12-3/TRBV12-4
CDR3aa: CASSEESYEQYF
CDR3nt: TGTGCCAGCTCGGAAGAATCCTACGAGCAGTACTTC

abundance: NA
j_gene: TRBJ2-7
d_gene: NA
v_gene: TRBV28
CDR3aa: CASSSYSSGPYEQYF
CDR3nt: TGTGCCAGCAGTTCCTACTCCTCGGGTCCCTACGAGCAGTACTTC